This TCR beta chain was recovered during a study of blood T cells in healthy people across ages. Combining a sample-barcoded 5' primer with a J-beta primer mix, a second PCR ran for roughly 7 to 11 cycles. MiXCR was run by TCRdb on the 5' RACE reads, yielding one entry per CDR3 protein. The sample includes roughly 800,000 distinct CDR3 sequences, 58% seen only once; the top ten take about 20%. This clonotype was found a few times. Germline loops: CDR1 SEHNR, CDR2 FQNEAQ (reference sequence). The germline V and J ends were trimmed by 5 bases and 10 bases, with 18 bases remaining between them. CDR3 length equals 14 residues.

What was sequenced was blood. This TCR was sampled from a man aged 30-40 years in good health. This sequence joins TRBV7-9 and TRBJ2-1; the D gene is possibly TRBD1 (5 bases). CDR3 DNA: TGTGCCAGCAGCCCCAGGTCTAGGGGCTCGGAGCAGTTCTTC. The encoded protein is CASSPRSRGSEQFF.